This T cell receptor beta chain was found in a study of blood T cell repertoires in COVID-19. Looking at the study overall: The samples span acute and convalescent COVID-19 from the United States, Italy and Spain. In each case, the material was cDNA or gDNA derived from T cells, B-cell-depleted T cells, or PBMCs.

Original processing notes: Estimated nucleated cell counts came from reference gene primer amplification. Clones were sequenced by immunoSEQ multiplex PCR, and TCRdb holds only the in-frame ones, with some missing. V and J calls and clone size follow that table, whereas D and trimming were derived from the DNA. The sample holds approximately 210,000 clones, about four fifths seen once. The CDR3 extends over 15 amino acids. Trimming at V came to 4 bases and at J to 2 bases, leaving 6 bases not matched to a gene. CDR1 is SGHNT and CDR2 is YYREEE in the germline V gene (reference sequence). The chain couples TRBV5-4 to TRBJ2-7; 10 nucleotides align to TRBD1. What was sequenced was PBMCs or T cells enriched from blood (not recorded which). The origin of this receptor is a man between 35 and 55 years old who had recovered from COVID-19. Here the CDR3 DNA reads TGTGCCAGCAGCGGGGGACAGGGGTTACCCTACGAGCAGTACTTC. Translation: CASSGGQGLPYEQYF.